The source of this T cell receptor beta chain is a study of blood T cell repertoires in COVID-19. Study background: Whether acute or convalescent, the COVID-19 samples came from the United States, Italy and Spain. The cDNA or gDNA used as material had been derived from T cells, B-cell-depleted T cells, or PBMCs.

This CDR3 region has 15 residues. Trimming left V 2 bases short and J 2 bases short, with 12 bases between. The germline V gene encodes CDR1 MNHNY and CDR2 SVGAGI (reference sequence). This clone was counted once. Authors' processing steps: Quantification of nucleated cells was approximated via reference gene primer amplification. This table comes from immunoSEQ multiplex PCR, and its TCRdb copy is limited to in-frame clones, with some not included. Clonal size and the V and J genes are those of that table, whereas D and trimming came from the DNA. The repertoire holds about 100,000 clones, with approximately 92% as singletons.

The source of this sequence is a man aged 70-80 years with acute or convalescent COVID-19. The chain combines TRBV6-6 with TRBJ1-2, with a weak D call TRBD1 (6 bases). The sequenced sample consisted of peripheral blood. CDR3 region: CASSYGTGTNYGYTF. CDR3 DNA sequence: TGTGCCAGCAGTTACGGTACAGGGACAAACTATGGCTACACCTTC.